A single TCR beta chain is shown here with its context. This clonotype has just a few counts. Its antigen is still unknown. The record has no base qualities; no much larger clone is one base away. Hyperthyroidism patients were newly diagnosed, were aged 18 to 65 years, and had a disease duration under 2 months. Anyone with other autoimmune diseases, uncontrolled infections, pregnancy or lactation was excluded from the study. Diagnosis was based on clinical symptoms, serum thyroxine, TRAb, thyroid ultrasound and orbital computed tomography. Total RNA was extracted with Trizol reagent and quality-checked on an Agilent 2100 Bioanalyzer. For repertoire sequencing, the TCR beta CDR3 regions were amplified from RNA transcripts. The first round of RT-PCR was done with HTBI primers and the Qiagen OneStep RT-PCR kit, and was followed by a second round of multiplex PCR, then size selection and purification. Sequencing of the libraries was carried out on an Illumina HiSeq2000 in paired-end mode with 100 bp reads. The study's processing was this. SOAPnuke was used to process the reads, throwing out any read that had adapters, had uncalled bases, had a mean Phred below 15, or lacked an exact constant-primer or identifier match. COPE v1.2.5 was used to merge high-quality paired reads. Unique nucleotide sequences were defined as clonotypes and aligned to IMGT TRB V, D and J references using MiTCR v1.1. Only V-J combinations with frequency above 0.0001 were analysed, covering over 98% of repertoires. For each V-J combination, a TCR clonal expansion and chaos score was defined as the ratio of F50 clonal expansion to chaos observed in the TCRdist matrix. Welch's t-statistics and random forest were used to reduce features to about a dozen V-J combinations, which were fed into a naive Bayes classifier. The similarity between thyroid and blood repertoires was quantified using the Morisita-Horn index. TCRdb ran its own pipeline on the public reads, namely fastp trimming at Q25 and MiXCR clone calling, and kept in-frame beta chains. Rows matching on CDR3 protein sequence are summarized as one entry with the most common DNA and genes. The V and J calls, along with clone size, are taken from TCRdb and not from the paper's own processing. The sample has over a million distinct CDR3 sequences on record, 35% to 40% of them singletons. Roughly 11% of the sample is held by the ten biggest clonotypes.

Including the terminal cysteine and phenylalanine, the CDR3 comprises 16 residues. The CDR3 DNA has 48 bases and is translated from base 1. V sheds 7 bases and J sheds 0 bases, leaving 18 bases between their ends. From a lookup of the germline V gene (reference sequence), CDR1 and CDR2 are LNHNV and YYDKDF. This sample was taken from a study of Graves' ophthalmopathy and Graves' hyperthyroidism listed by TCRdb under 2018. Some background on the complete study: A patient counted as having stable hyperthyroidism if there was no progression to ophthalmopathy within 18 months of follow-up. The study used signatures of the TCR beta repertoire to tell Graves' ophthalmopathy apart from Graves' hyperthyroidism and to predict which patients would progress to ophthalmopathy. After sampling, hyperthyroidism patients received methimazole starting at 30 mg daily, and ophthalmopathy patients received high-dose intravenous methylprednisolone. In total, some 140 blood samples were TCR-sequenced: fewer than 50 ophthalmopathy, under 85 hyperthyroidism and approximately 17 hyperthyroidism-to-ophthalmopathy patients. For independent validation, a separate cohort was made up of approximately 19 hyperthyroidism patients plus 17 patients who later progressed from hyperthyroidism to ophthalmopathy. In more than five hyperthyroidism patients, T-cell repertoires of thyroid tissue and blood were compared. A discovery set of 100 patients (43 ophthalmopathy, just over 55 stable hyperthyroidism) was enrolled to explore V-J signatures distinguishing ophthalmopathy from hyperthyroidism.

The full study reports these points: The 13-signature model separated ophthalmopathy from stable hyperthyroidism with approximately 88% sensitivity and almost 84% specificity in cross-validation, and 80%/75% in the test set. Most expanded thyroid clonotypes with a frequency above 0.001 also appeared in blood, which suggests that blood repertoires may reflect the immune response in the thyroid. In validation, the model predicted ophthalmopathy progression with 70.59% sensitivity and approximately 78% specificity; some 13 predicted patients were CT-confirmed with GO in a median of approximately 6.2 months. No statistical method was used to set the sample size in advance, and the investigators knew which group each participant was assigned to.

Rearrangement joined TRBV15 to TRBJ1-2, and the D gene may be TRBD1, 6 bases matching. This clonotype was sampled from an adult man with Graves' hyperthyroidism. The sample taken for sequencing was peripheral blood or thyroid tissue (not recorded which). The nucleotide sequence is given as TGTGCCACCACCCCTATGTTGGCAGGGGCTAACTATGGCTACACCTTC. This is translated as CATTPMLAGANYGYTF. The full variable domain, with segments outside the CDR3 supplied by the reference TRBV15 and TRBJ1-2 proteins, appears as DAMVIQNPRYQVTQFGKPVTLSCSQTLNHNVMYWYQQKSSQAPKLLFHYYDKDFNNEADTPDNFQSRRPNTSFCFLDIRSPGLGDTAMYLCATTPMLAGANYGYTFGSGTRLTVV.